One and the same sample provided the 15 T cell receptor beta chains below, sequenced in a study of blood T cells in healthy people across ages. Together with a sample-barcoded 5' primer, a J-beta primer mix was included in a second PCR lasting about 7 to 11 cycles. TCRdb independently ran MiXCR on the 5' RACE reads; one entry per CDR3 protein. The sample yields approximately 1.5 million distinct CDR3 sequences, roughly 43% seen once. The sequenced sample consisted of blood. Every receptor here comes from a woman under 30 in good health.

The count of this clonotype is one. A read error may explain this, as a much larger clone is one base away. This chain uses TRBV7-2 with TRBJ2-4; TRBD1 or TRBD2 may be the D gene (5 bases each). The germline CDR1 and CDR2 sequences are SGHTA and FQGNSA. The CDR3 has 11 residues. CDR3 amino acids: CAGSWGNIQYF. CDR3 nucleotide sequence: TGTGCCGGCAGCTGGGGGAACATTCAGTACTTC.

The rearrangement links TRBV6-2 or TRBV6-3 to TRBJ2-7; D could derive from TRBD1 or TRBD2 (5 bases each). V dropped 6 bases and J dropped 7 bases, with 16 bases sitting between them. Per germline, CDR1 MNHEY and CDR2 SVGEGT. The CDR3 is made up of 13 amino acids. The CDR3 DNA sequence: TGTGCCAGCAGAACGGGGCTTTTGGTTGAGCAGTACTTC. Translated: CASRTGLLVEQYF.

V gene TRBV20-1 combines with J gene TRBJ2-2; 13 nucleotides match TRBD2. Germline assignment: CDR1 DFQATT and CDR2 SNEGSKA (reference sequence). The CDR3 consists of 16 residues. The V segment lost 0 bases and the J segment 7 bases; nucleotides outside the gene matches: 5. CDR3 residues: CSARDRTSGGLGELFF. The CDR3 nucleotides read TGCAGTGCTAGAGATCGGACTAGCGGGGGTCTCGGGGAGCTGTTTTTT.

The rearrangement uses TRBV2 and TRBJ1-5; D call uncertain. The CDR3 is made up of 17 amino acids. Trimming pared 6 bases from V and 0 bases from J, leaving 18 bases between. Germline lookup yields CDR1 SNHLY and CDR2 FYNNEI. The CDR3 DNA is TGTGCCAGCAGCGACCCGGACGGTTTAATTAGCAATCAGCCCCAGCATTTT. Translating gives CASSDPDGLISNQPQHF.

The chain is built from TRBV7-2 and TRBJ2-7; D perhaps matches TRBD2 (5 bases). The CDR3 is made up of 17 amino acids. Germline assignment: CDR1 SGHTA and CDR2 FQGNSA. V was cut by 5 bases and J by 1 base, with 21 bases left in between. CDR3 DNA: TGTGCCAGCAGCCCAACGGGCGTAGCGTCTCCATCCTACGAGCAGTACTTC. This translates into CASSPTGVASPSYEQYF.

This clonotype was observed a handful of times. This chain connects TRBV9 to TRBJ2-7, with TRBD1 as a possible D gene (5 bases). Per germline, CDR1 SGDLS and CDR2 YYNGEE. The CDR3 totals 16 residues. Trimming shortened V by 1 base and J by 2 bases, and 16 bases separated the two germline ends. The CDR3 loop reads CASSVLASGAAYEQYF. Written as DNA, the CDR3 is TGTGCCAGCAGCGTATTGGCTAGTGGGGCGGCCTACGAGCAGTACTTC.

This sequence joins TRBV29-1 and TRBJ2-1; D is uncertain. The J call may be incorrect, as the DNA end agrees better with TRBJ2-7. CDR3 length: 11 amino acids. Germline-derived CDR1 and CDR2 are SQVTM and ANQGSEA. CDR3 DNA: TGCAGCGTTGCGCCGTACAATGAGCAGTACTTC. This translates into CSVAPYNEQYF.

The sample holds a few counts of this clonotype. The chain combines TRBV7-6 with TRBJ2-1; 12 bases are a match to TRBD2. Matching the DNA end better, TRBJ2-7 makes the J call doubtful. The CDR3 contains 17 residues. The germline CDR1 and CDR2 sequences are SGHVS and FNYEAQ. For the CDR3, the DNA is TGTGCCAGCAGCTTAGGACTAGCGGGGGTCCTCTACAATGAGCAGTACTTC. The encoded protein is CASSLGLAGVLYNEQYF.

The chain has TRBV6-2 or TRBV6-3 and TRBJ2-4, with TRBD2 matching over 8 bases. CDR3 length: 16 amino acids. The V gene end was trimmed by 1 base and the J gene end by 13 bases; junction bases not matched to a gene: 15. Germline V gives CDR1 MNHEY, CDR2 SVGEGT. The CDR3 reads CASSYFPAGGYREQYF. In DNA, the CDR3 is TGTGCCAGCAGTTACTTTCCGGCGGGAGGTTATCGTGAGCAGTACTTC.

The chain employs TRBV4-2 and TRBJ2-2, with D uncertain. Between the trimmed V and J ends, which lost 3 bases and 6 bases, there was a span of 11 bases. CDR3 size: 14 residues. Looked up from germline, CDR1 is LGHNA and CDR2 is YNFKEQ. For the CDR3, the DNA is TGTGCCAGCAGCCACCTCGTAAGCCCCGGGGAGCTGTTTTTT. It yields the protein CASSHLVSPGELFF.

This clonotype has a handful of counts. The genes are TRBV5-4 and TRBJ2-3; 12 bases line up with TRBD2. The CDR3 loop spans 18 amino acids. V trimming: 0 bases; J trimming: 5 bases; junction bases outside the gene matches: 10. Germline CDR1 is SGHNT and CDR2 is YYREEE (reference sequence). The CDR3 DNA sequence: TGTGCCAGCAGCTTGGTTGTCCTAGCGGGGGGGATTGGAGATACGCAGTATTTT. This gives the protein CASSLVVLAGGIGDTQYF.

The rearrangement joins TRBV3-1 to TRBJ2-3; 8 positions agree with TRBD2. The junction had 8 bases not matched to a gene; V was cut back by 1 base and J by 5 bases. CDR3 length: 16 residues. Per germline, CDR1 LGHDT and CDR2 YNNKEL (reference sequence). The CDR3 nucleotides are TGTGCCAGCAGCCAAGTAAACGGGGGGGACGAAGATACGCAGTATTTT. This gives the protein CASSQVNGGDEDTQYF.

The chain uses TRBV7-2 and TRBJ2-3; D is possibly TRBD1 or TRBD2 (5 bases each). The CDR3 sequence is 16 residues long. Trimming shortened V by 1 base and J by 6 bases, and 17 bases separated the two germline ends. CDR1 is SGHTA and CDR2 is FQGNSA in the germline V gene. The CDR3 DNA reads TGTGCCAGCAGCTTAGGCCCGGGACGTTTAGGGGATACGCAGTATTTT. It codes for CASSLGPGRLGDTQYF.

This clonotype was seen repeatedly, ten times or more. This sequence joins TRBV7-9 and TRBJ1-4, with D perhaps TRBD1 (6 bases). This CDR3 is 13 amino acids long. CDR1 and CDR2 (germline): SEHNR, FQNEAQ (reference sequence). With 8 bases removed from V and 1 base from J, the gap between germline ends came to 8 bases. DNA of the CDR3: TGTGCCAGCTCCAGGGGAACTAATGAAAAACTGTTTTTT. It translates to CASSRGTNEKLFF.

CDR3 nucleotide sequence: TGTGCCAGCAGTTCCCTCAGTATCGACACTGAAGCTTTCTTT. This codes for CASSSLSIDTEAFF. The V and J genes are TRBV28 and TRBJ1-1; D remains unclear. V was cut by 4 bases and J by 3 bases, with 12 bases left in between. The CDR3 contains 14 residues. CDR1 MDHEN and CDR2 SYDVKM come from the germline V gene.